The 5 T cell receptor beta chains below all came from one sample that was sequenced in a study of metastatic and nonmetastatic thyroid tumors. TCRdb used MiXCR to call clones anew from the PCR reads. This table has about 89,000 clones, 9.5% to 15% appearing once. Each patient came to thyroid surgery without any prior treatment (of any kind). Sequences were obtained from tumor tissue. These receptors were collected from a female donor with papillary thyroid cancer or a benign thyroid nodule (not recorded which). Some clones in this sample may be carry-over from other donors' samples.

V gene TRBV19 combines with J gene TRBJ2-4, with a weak D call TRBD1 (6 bases). The CDR3 is made up of 13 amino acids. The ends were cut back, 6 bases at V and 4 bases at J, with 10 bases in the middle. CDR1 is LNHDA and CDR2 is SQIVND in the germline V gene (reference sequence). The CDR3, as DNA: TGTGCCAGTAGAAACAGGGTTAAAAACATTCAGTACTTC. This codes for CASRNRVKNIQYF. The whole variable domain, remainder taken from reference TRBV19 and TRBJ2-4, is DGGITQSPKYLFRKEGQNVTLSCEQNLNHDAMYWYRQDPGQGLRLIYYSQIVNDFQKGDIAEGYSVSREKKESFPLTVTSAQKNPTAFYLCASRNRVKNIQYFGAGTRLSVL.

This clone was observed once. A much more abundant neighbour one base away suggests this may be a read error. In the same sample, other DNA sequences code for this CDR3. This rearrangement joins TRBV20-1 to TRBJ2-5; TRBD1 is a possible D gene (5 bases). This CDR3 comprises 12 residues. Deletions cut 6 bases from V and 1 base from J, with 9 bases between. Germline V gives CDR1 DFQATT, CDR2 SNEGSKA (reference sequence). The CDR3 nucleotides are TGCAGTGCACTGGACACCCAAGAGACCCAGTACTTC. Protein sequence: CSALDTQETQYF.

The chain carries TRBV15 and TRBJ1-4; weak D call: TRBD1 (5 bases). Germline values: CDR1 LNHNV, CDR2 YYDKDF (reference sequence). The CDR3 has 13 amino acids. V dropped 8 bases and J dropped 8 bases, with 15 bases sitting between them. DNA for the CDR3: TGTGCCACCCGGGGGGGAGGATGGGAAAAACTGTTTTTT. The encoded protein is CATRGGGWEKLFF.

This clone is medium-sized. The V call is TRBV2, the J call TRBJ2-7; no clear D. Germline CDR1 reads SNHLY; CDR2 reads FYNNEI. V was trimmed by 3 bases and J by 6 bases, leaving 12 bases between them. There are 13 residues in the CDR3. CDR3 sequence (DNA): TGTGCCAGCAGTGATGGAGAGGTCGGCGAGCAGTACTTC. It encodes CASSDGEVGEQYF. The full variable domain, its missing parts supplied by reference TRBV2 and TRBJ2-7, is EPEVTQTPSHQVTQMGQEVILRCVPISNHLYFYWYRQILGQKVEFLVSFYNNEISEKSEIFDDQFSVERPDGSNFTLKIRSTKLEDSAMYFCASSDGEVGEQYFGPGTRLTVT.

The chain has TRBV12-3 or TRBV12-4 and TRBJ2-2; no clear D gene. The CDR3 runs to 14 residues. The ends were cut back, 6 bases at V and 6 bases at J, with 14 bases in the middle. DNA for the CDR3: TGTGCCAGCAGCCGTGTCACATGGGCCGGGGAGCTGTTTTTT. This translates into CASSRVTWAGELFF.